The TCR beta chain described here comes from a study of T cell responses to AZD1222 COVID-19 vaccine. The CDR3 is 16 residues long. V was shortened by 0 bases and J by 2 bases, with 14 bases between the two germline ends. Germline CDR1 SGHVS, CDR2 FQNEAQ. Using immunoSEQ multiplex PCR, the repertoire was profiled, and TCRdb retains in-frame clones only, with some absent. This sample carries a few hundred thousand clones, 85% to 95% of them seen once, and the ten largest clones take roughly 0.5%. The material sequenced was peripheral blood, taken on day 0 of AZD1222 vaccination. This chain links TRBV7-8 with TRBJ2-7, with a tentative D call TRBD1 (8 bases). This sequence was found in an adult in good health. The CDR3 nucleotides read TGTGCCAGCAGCTTAGCGACTAGCAGGGGGCCCTACGAGCAGTACTTC. Translation: CASSLATSRGPYEQYF. Together with reference TRBV7-8 and TRBJ2-7, the CDR3 gives the full variable domain: GAGVSQSPRYKVAKRGQDVALRCDPISGHVSLFWYQQALGQGPEFLTYFQNEAQLDKSGLPSDRFFAERPEGSVSTLKIQRTQQEDSAVYLCASSLATSRGPYEQYFGPGTRLTVT.